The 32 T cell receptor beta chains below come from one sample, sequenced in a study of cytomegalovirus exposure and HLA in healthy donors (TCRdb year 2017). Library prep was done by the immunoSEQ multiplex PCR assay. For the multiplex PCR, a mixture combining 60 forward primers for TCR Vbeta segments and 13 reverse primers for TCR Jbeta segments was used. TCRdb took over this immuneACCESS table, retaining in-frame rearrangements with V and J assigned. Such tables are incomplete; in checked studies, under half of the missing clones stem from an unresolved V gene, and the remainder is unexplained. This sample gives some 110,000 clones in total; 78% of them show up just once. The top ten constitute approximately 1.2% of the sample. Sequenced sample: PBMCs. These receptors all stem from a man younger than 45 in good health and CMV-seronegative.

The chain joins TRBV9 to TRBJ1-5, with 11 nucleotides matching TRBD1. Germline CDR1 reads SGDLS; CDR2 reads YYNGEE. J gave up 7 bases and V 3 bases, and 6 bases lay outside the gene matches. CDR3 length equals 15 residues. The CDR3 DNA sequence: TGTGCCAGCAGCGAGGGACAGGGGGTCGGACAGCCCCAGCATTTT. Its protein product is CASSEGQGVGQPQHF.

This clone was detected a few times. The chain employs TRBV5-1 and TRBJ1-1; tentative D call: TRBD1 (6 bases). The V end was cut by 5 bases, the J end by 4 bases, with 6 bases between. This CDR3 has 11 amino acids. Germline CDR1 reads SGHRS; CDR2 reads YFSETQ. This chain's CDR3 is CASRGATEAFF. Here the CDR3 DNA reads TGCGCCAGCAGGGGGGCCACTGAAGCTTTCTTT.

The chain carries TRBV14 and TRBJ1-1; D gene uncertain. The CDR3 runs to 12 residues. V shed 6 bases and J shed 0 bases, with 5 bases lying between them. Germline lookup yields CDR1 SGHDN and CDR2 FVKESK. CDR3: CASSLVNTEAFF. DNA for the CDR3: TGTGCCAGCAGTTTAGTGAACACTGAAGCTTTCTTT.

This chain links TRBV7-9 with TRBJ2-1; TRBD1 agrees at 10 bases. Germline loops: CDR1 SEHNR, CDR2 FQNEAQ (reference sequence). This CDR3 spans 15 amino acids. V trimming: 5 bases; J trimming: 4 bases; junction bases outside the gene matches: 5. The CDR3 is CASSRDRGGYNEQFF. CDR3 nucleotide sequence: TGTGCCAGCAGCCGGGACAGGGGAGGGTACAATGAGCAGTTCTTC.

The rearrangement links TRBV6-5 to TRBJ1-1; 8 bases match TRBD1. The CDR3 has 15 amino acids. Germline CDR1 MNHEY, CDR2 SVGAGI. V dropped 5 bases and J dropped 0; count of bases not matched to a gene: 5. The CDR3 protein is CASSPRQGLNTEAFF. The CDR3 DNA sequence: TGTGCCAGCAGTCCGCGACAGGGGTTGAACACTGAAGCTTTCTTT.

The CDR3 protein is CASSTPVSSADTQYF. Written as DNA, the CDR3 is TGTGCCAGCAGTACCCCAGTGAGCAGCGCAGATACGCAGTATTTT. V and J are TRBV27 and TRBJ2-3; D is unclear. V was shortened by 5 bases and J by 4 bases, with 16 bases between the two germline ends. CDR1 is MNHEY, CDR2 SMNVEV, per germline (reference sequence). The CDR3 is made up of 15 amino acids.

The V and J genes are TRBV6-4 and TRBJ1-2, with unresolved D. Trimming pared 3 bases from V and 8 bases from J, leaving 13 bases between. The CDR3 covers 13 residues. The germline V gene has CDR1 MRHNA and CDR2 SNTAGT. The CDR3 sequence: CASSESPGGGYTF. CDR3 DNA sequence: TGTGCCAGCAGTGAATCGCCAGGAGGGGGCTACACCTTC.

CDR3: CASSPVTGAHTDTQYF. The CDR3 DNA reads as TGTGCCAGCTCACCAGTGACAGGGGCGCACACAGATACGCAGTATTTT. The chain recombines TRBV18 with TRBJ2-3; 8 nucleotides match TRBD1. CDR1 KGHSH and CDR2 LQKENI come from the germline V gene. The CDR3 loop spans 16 amino acids. Losses at the gene ends were 2 bases for V and 2 bases for J; bases not matched to a gene: 6.

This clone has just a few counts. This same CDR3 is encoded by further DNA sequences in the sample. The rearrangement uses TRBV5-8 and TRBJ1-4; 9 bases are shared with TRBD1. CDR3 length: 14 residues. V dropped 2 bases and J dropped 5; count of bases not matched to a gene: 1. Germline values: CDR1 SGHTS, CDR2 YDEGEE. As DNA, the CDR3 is TGTGCCAGCAGCTTTGGGACAGGGAATGAAAAACTGTTTTTT. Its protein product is CASSFGTGNEKLFF.

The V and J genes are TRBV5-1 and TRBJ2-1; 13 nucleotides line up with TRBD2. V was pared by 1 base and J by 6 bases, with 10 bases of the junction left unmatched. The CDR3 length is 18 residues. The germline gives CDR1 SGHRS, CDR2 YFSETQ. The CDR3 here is CASSLLGTSGNGPNEQFF. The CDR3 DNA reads TGCGCCAGCAGCTTGCTAGGGACTAGCGGGAATGGGCCCAATGAGCAGTTCTTC.

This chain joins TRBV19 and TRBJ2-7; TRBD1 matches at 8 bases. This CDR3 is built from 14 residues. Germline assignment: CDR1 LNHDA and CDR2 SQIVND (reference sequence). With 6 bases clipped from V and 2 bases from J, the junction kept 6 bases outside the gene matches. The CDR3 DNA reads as TGTGCCAGTAGCTTAGGACAGGGAACCTACGAGCAGTACTTC. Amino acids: CASSLGQGTYEQYF.

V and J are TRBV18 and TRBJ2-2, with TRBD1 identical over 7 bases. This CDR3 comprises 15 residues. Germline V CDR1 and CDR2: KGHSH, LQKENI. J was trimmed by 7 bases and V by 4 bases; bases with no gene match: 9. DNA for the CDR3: TGTGCCAGCTCACTACAAGACAGGGTCTTCGGGGAGCTGTTTTTT. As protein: CASSLQDRVFGELFF.

The CDR3 loop reads CASSVGFRDTEAFF. Here the CDR3 DNA reads TGTGCCAGCAGCGTAGGATTCCGAGACACTGAAGCTTTCTTT. V usage is TRBV9 and J usage is TRBJ1-1; no firm D call. Germline assignment: CDR1 SGDLS and CDR2 YYNGEE. The CDR3 length is 14 residues. Trimming cost V 0 bases and J 3 bases, with 9 bases left between them.

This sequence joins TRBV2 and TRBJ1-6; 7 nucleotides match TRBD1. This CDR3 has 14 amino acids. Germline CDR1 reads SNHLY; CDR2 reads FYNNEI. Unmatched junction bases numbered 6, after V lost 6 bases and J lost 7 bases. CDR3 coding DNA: TGTGCCAGCAGAGGGGGCGACAGGAATTCACCCCTCCACTTT. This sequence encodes CASRGGDRNSPLHF.

This CDR3 reads CASSLALGSYNEQFF. The DNA for the CDR3 is TGTGCCAGCAGCTTAGCGCTCGGTAGCTACAATGAGCAGTTCTTC. V gene TRBV7-9 combines with J gene TRBJ2-1; D is uncertain. The CDR3 runs 15 residues. The V gene's germline CDR1 is SEHNR and CDR2 FQNEAQ (reference sequence). V shed 0 bases and J shed 3 bases, with 9 bases lying between them.

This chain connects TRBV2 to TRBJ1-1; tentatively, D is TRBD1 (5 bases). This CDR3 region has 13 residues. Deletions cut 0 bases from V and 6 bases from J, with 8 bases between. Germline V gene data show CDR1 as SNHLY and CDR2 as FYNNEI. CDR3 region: CASSEAREAEAFF. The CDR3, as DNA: TGTGCCAGCAGTGAAGCCAGGGAGGCTGAAGCTTTCTTT.

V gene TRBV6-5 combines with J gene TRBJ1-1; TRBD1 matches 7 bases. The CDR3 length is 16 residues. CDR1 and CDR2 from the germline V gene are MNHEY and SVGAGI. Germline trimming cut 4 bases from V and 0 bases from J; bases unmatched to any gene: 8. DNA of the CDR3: TGTGCCAGCAGTTTTAGGGGGCGCGATGTGAACACTGAAGCTTTCTTT. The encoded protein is CASSFRGRDVNTEAFF.

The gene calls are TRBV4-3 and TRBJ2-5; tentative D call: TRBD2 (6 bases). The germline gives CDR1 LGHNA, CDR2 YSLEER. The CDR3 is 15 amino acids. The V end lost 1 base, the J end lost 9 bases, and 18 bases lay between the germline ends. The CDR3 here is CASSQGGAGRAAQYF. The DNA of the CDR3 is TGCGCCAGCAGCCAAGGAGGGGCGGGGCGGGCCGCCCAGTACTTC.

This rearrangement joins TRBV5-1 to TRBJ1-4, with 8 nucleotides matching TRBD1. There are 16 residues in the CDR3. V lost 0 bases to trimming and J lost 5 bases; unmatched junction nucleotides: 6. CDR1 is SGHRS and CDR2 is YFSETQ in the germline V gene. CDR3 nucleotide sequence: TGCGCCAGCAGCTTGGCGGGGACAGGTTTAAATGAAAAACTGTTTTTT. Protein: CASSLAGTGLNEKLFF.

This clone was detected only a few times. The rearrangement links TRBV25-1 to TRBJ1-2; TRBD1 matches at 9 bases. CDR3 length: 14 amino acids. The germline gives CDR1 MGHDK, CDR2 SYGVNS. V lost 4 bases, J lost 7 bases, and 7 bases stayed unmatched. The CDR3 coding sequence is TGTGCCAGCAGTGCCACGGGACAGGGAGGTGGCTACACCTTC. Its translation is CASSATGQGGGYTF.

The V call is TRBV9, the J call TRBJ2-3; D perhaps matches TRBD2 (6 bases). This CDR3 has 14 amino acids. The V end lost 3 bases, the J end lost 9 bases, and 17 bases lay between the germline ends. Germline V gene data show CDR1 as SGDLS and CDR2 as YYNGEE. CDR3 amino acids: CASSDRDTSRTQYF. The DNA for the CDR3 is TGTGCCAGCAGCGACCGAGATACTAGCCGCACGCAGTATTTT. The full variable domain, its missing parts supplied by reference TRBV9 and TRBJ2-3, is DSGVTQTPKHLITATGQRVTLRCSPRSGDLSVYWYQQSLDQGLQFLIQYYNGEERAKGNILERFSAQQFPDLHSELNLSSLELGDSALYFCASSDRDTSRTQYFGPGTRLTVL.

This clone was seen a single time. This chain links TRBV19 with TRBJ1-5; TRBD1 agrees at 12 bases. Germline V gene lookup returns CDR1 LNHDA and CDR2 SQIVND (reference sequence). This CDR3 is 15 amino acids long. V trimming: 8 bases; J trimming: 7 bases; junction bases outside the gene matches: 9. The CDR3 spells CASADGTGGAQPQHF. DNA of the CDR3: TGTGCCAGTGCCGACGGGACAGGGGGCGCACAGCCCCAGCATTTT.

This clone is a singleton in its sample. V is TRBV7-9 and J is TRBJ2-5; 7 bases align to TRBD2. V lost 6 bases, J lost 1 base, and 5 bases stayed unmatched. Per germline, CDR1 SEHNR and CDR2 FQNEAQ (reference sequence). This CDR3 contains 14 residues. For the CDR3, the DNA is TGTGCCAGCAGTTCACCTAGCGGCCAAGAGACCCAGTACTTC. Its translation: CASSSPSGQETQYF.

The CDR3 protein is CASSPGSFRYTEAFF. DNA for the CDR3: TGTGCCAGCAGCCCAGGGTCGTTCAGGTACACTGAAGCTTTCTTT. The chain links TRBV7-9 to TRBJ1-1; D is perhaps TRBD1 (5 bases). V shed 5 bases and J shed 3 bases, with 16 bases lying between them. Germline CDR1 is SEHNR and CDR2 is FQNEAQ (reference sequence). This CDR3 has 15 residues.

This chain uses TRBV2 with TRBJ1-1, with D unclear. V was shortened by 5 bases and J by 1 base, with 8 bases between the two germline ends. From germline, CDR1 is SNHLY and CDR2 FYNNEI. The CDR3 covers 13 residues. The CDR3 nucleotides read TGTGCCAGCAGTCGCACACAGAACACTGAAGCTTTCTTT. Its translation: CASSRTQNTEAFF.

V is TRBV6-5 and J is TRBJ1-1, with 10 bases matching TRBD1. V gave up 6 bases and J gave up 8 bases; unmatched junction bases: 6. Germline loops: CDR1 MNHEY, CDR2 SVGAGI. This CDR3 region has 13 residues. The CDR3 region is CASRPGQGTEAFF. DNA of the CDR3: TGTGCCAGCAGACCGGGACAGGGGACCGAAGCTTTCTTT.

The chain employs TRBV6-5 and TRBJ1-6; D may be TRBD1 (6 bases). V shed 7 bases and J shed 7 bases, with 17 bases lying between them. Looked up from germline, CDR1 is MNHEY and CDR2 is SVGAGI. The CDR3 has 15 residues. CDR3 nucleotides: TGTGCCAGCAACTTATCTGAGGGGGACAATTCACCCCTCCACTTT. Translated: CASNLSEGDNSPLHF.

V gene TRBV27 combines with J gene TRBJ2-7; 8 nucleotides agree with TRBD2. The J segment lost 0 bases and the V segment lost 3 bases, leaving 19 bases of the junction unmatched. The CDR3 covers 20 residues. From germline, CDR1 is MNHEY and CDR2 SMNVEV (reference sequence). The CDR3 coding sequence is TGTGCCAGCAGTTTTAAGACGGTGAAGTCTAGCGGGTGGCTCTCCTACGAGCAGTACTTC. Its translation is CASSFKTVKSSGWLSYEQYF.

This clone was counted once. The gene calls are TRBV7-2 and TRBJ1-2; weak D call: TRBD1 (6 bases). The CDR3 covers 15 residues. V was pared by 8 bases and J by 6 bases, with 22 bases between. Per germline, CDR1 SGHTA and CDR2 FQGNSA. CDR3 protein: CASAWWGGNRDGYTF. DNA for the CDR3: TGTGCCAGCGCGTGGTGGGGGGGCAATAGGGATGGCTACACCTTC.

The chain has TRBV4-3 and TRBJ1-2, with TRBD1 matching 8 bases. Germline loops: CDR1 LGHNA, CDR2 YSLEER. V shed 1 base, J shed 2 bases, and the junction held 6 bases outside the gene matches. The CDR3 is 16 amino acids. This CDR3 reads CASSQATGVGNYGYTF. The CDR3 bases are TGCGCCAGCAGCCAAGCGACAGGGGTAGGCAACTATGGCTACACCTTC.

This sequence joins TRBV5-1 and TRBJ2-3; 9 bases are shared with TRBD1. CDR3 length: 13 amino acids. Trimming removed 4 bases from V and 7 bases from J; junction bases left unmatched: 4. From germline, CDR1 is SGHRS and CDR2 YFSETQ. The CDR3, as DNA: TGCGCCAGCAGCCGGGACAGGGTCTATACGCAGTATTTT. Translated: CASSRDRVYTQYF.

The CDR3 bases are TGTGCCAGCAGCTTGGATGCGGTCCAGCAGTACTTC. It is translated as CASSLDAVQQYF. The genes are TRBV5-6 and TRBJ2-7; D is ambiguous. The CDR3 covers 12 residues. Trimming stripped 0 bases from V and 8 bases from J, with 9 bases between. Germline CDR1 SGHDT, CDR2 YYEEEE.